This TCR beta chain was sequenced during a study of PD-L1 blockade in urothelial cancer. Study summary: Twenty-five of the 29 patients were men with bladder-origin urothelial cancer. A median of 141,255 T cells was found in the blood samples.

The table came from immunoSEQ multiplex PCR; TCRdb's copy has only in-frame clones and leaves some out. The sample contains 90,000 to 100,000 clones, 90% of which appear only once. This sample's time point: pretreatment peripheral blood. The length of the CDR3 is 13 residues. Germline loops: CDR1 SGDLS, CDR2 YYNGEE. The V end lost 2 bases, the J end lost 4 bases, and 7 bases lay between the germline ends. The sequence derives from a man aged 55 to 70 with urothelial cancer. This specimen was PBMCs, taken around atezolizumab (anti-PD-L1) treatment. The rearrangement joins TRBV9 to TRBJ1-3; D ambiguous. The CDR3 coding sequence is TGTGCCAGCAGCGTGTCGTCCGGAAACACCATATATTTT. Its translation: CASSVSSGNTIYF.